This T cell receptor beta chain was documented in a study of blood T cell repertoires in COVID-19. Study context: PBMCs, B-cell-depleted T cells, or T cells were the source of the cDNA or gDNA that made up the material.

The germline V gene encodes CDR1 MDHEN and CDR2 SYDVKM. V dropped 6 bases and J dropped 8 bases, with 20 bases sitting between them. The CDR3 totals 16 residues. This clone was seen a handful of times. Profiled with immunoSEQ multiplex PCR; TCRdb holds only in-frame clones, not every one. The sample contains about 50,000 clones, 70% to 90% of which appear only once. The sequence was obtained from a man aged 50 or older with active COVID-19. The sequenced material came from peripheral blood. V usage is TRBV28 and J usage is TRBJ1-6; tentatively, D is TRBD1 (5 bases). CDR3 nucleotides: TGTGCCAGCAGGCTCAGGGCCACCGGTTTCCATTCACCCCTCCACTTT. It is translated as CASRLRATGFHSPLHF.